Following are 11 T cell receptor beta chains from one sample sequenced in a study of STAT5B mutations in CD4+ large granular lymphocyte leukemia. Here immunoSEQ multiplex PCR was the method, and the copy in TCRdb shows in-frame clones only, minus some. The sample includes about 40,000 clones, around 85% of them seen just once. Sequencing input: CD4+ T cells from blood buffy coats. These receptors were collected from a human donor in good health.

This clone was counted only a few times. This chain links TRBV10-2 with TRBJ1-5, with D unclear. The germline gives CDR1 WSHSY, CDR2 SAAADI. Trimming stripped 3 bases from V and 6 bases from J, with 12 bases between. The CDR3 is made up of 14 amino acids. The CDR3, as DNA: TGCGCCAGCAGTGAACGGACCTTGGGTCAGCCCCAGCATTTT. It is translated as CASSERTLGQPQHF.

A single count supports this clone. J is TRBJ1-3 and V is TRBV6-5, with TRBD1 identical over 7 bases. There are 16 residues in the CDR3. Germline trimming cut 0 bases from V and 2 bases from J; bases unmatched to any gene: 4. Germline V CDR1 and CDR2: MNHEY, SVGAGI. The chain's CDR3 is CASSYSIGTAGNTIYF. The CDR3 DNA sequence: TGTGCCAGCAGTTACTCGATAGGGACAGCTGGAAACACCATATATTTT.

This clone occurred once. The V and J genes are TRBV7-2 and TRBJ2-2; 7 nucleotides align to TRBD1. Trimming removed 6 bases from V and 4 bases from J; junction bases left unmatched: 5. Germline V CDR1 and CDR2: SGHTA, FQGNSA. The CDR3 spans 14 residues. The CDR3 DNA reads as TGTGCCAGCAGATACGGACAGGTCACCGGGGAGCTGTTTTTT. The encoded protein is CASRYGQVTGELFF.

The V and J genes are TRBV7-6 and TRBJ1-2, with D possibly matching TRBD1 (5 bases). The CDR3 length is 13 residues. Trimming took off 5 bases at V and 6 bases at J, with 13 bases between the two ends. Germline assignment: CDR1 SGHVS and CDR2 FNYEAQ. Written as DNA, the CDR3 is TGTGCCAGCAGCCTCCCGGGGGGTCATGGCTACACCTTC. Its protein is CASSLPGGHGYTF. Full variable domain (rest looked up from reference TRBV7-6 and TRBJ1-2): GAGVSQSPRYKVTKRGQDVALRCDPISGHVSLYWYRQALGQGPEFLTYFNYEAQQDKSGLPNDRFSAERPEGSISTLTIQRTEQRDSAMYRCASSLPGGHGYTFGSGTRLTVV.

This clone was picked up a small number of times. This chain connects TRBV30 to TRBJ1-1; the D is unclear. The CDR3 is 12 amino acids. The V gene lost 5 bases and the J gene lost 0 bases, with 7 bases spanning the gap. CDR1 is GTSNPN and CDR2 is SVGIG in the germline V gene (reference sequence). CDR3 coding DNA: TGTGCCTGGGTCTCCTTGAACACTGAAGCTTTCTTT. It is translated as CAWVSLNTEAFF.

The chain links TRBV6-5 to TRBJ2-7; tentatively, D is TRBD1 (5 bases). Germline values: CDR1 MNHEY, CDR2 SVGAGI. V was clipped by 6 bases and J by 3 bases, with 12 bases between them. The CDR3 spans 13 residues. The CDR3 DNA follows: TGTGCCAGCAGATGGAGACAGTTCTACGAGCAGTACTTC. Translation: CASRWRQFYEQYF.

The rearrangement links TRBV5-1 to TRBJ2-3; TRBD2 aligns across 10 bases. Per germline, CDR1 SGHRS and CDR2 YFSETQ. V shed 3 bases, J shed 1 base, and the junction held 14 bases outside the gene matches. The CDR3 extends over 19 amino acids. CDR3: CASSSDYSVAGGGTDTQYF. As DNA, the CDR3 is TGCGCCAGCAGCTCCGACTATAGCGTAGCGGGGGGAGGCACAGATACGCAGTATTTT.

This clone was observed a few times. This chain links TRBV6-5 with TRBJ2-7; D gene uncertain. V was pared by 5 bases and J by 7 bases, with 9 bases between. The CDR3 is 11 residues long. Germline-derived CDR1 and CDR2 are MNHEY and SVGAGI. This CDR3 reads CASSTSREQYF. The DNA of the CDR3 is TGTGCCAGCAGTACCAGTCGGGAGCAGTACTTC.

This clone has a single count. This chain links TRBV7-2 with TRBJ2-5, with TRBD2 matching 10 bases. The germline gives CDR1 SGHTA, CDR2 FQGNSA. V lost 4 bases to trimming and J lost 1 base; unmatched junction nucleotides: 9. The length of the CDR3 is 17 residues. The CDR3 is CASSSSLRTSGQETQYF. The CDR3 DNA follows: TGTGCCAGCAGCTCAAGCTTACGGACTAGCGGCCAAGAGACCCAGTACTTC.

The J gene is TRBJ1-2, the V gene TRBV5-4; possible D gene TRBD1, 5 bases. CDR1 SGHNT and CDR2 YYREEE come from the germline V gene (reference sequence). Trimming stripped 0 bases from V and 8 bases from J, with 17 bases between. This CDR3 is 15 amino acids long. As DNA, the CDR3 is TGTGCCAGCAGCTTGGCCTCCCAAGGGGAAAAAGGCTACACCTTC. Translation gives CASSLASQGEKGYTF.

The genes are TRBV4-3 and TRBJ2-2; 7 bases are shared with TRBD1. This CDR3 comprises 14 residues. With 4 bases clipped from V and 6 bases from J, the junction kept 5 bases outside the gene matches. CDR1 is LGHNA and CDR2 is YSLEER in the germline V gene. CDR3 in DNA: TGCGCCAGCAGCCCCAACAGGGGAGCCGGGGAGCTGTTTTTT. It is translated as CASSPNRGAGELFF.